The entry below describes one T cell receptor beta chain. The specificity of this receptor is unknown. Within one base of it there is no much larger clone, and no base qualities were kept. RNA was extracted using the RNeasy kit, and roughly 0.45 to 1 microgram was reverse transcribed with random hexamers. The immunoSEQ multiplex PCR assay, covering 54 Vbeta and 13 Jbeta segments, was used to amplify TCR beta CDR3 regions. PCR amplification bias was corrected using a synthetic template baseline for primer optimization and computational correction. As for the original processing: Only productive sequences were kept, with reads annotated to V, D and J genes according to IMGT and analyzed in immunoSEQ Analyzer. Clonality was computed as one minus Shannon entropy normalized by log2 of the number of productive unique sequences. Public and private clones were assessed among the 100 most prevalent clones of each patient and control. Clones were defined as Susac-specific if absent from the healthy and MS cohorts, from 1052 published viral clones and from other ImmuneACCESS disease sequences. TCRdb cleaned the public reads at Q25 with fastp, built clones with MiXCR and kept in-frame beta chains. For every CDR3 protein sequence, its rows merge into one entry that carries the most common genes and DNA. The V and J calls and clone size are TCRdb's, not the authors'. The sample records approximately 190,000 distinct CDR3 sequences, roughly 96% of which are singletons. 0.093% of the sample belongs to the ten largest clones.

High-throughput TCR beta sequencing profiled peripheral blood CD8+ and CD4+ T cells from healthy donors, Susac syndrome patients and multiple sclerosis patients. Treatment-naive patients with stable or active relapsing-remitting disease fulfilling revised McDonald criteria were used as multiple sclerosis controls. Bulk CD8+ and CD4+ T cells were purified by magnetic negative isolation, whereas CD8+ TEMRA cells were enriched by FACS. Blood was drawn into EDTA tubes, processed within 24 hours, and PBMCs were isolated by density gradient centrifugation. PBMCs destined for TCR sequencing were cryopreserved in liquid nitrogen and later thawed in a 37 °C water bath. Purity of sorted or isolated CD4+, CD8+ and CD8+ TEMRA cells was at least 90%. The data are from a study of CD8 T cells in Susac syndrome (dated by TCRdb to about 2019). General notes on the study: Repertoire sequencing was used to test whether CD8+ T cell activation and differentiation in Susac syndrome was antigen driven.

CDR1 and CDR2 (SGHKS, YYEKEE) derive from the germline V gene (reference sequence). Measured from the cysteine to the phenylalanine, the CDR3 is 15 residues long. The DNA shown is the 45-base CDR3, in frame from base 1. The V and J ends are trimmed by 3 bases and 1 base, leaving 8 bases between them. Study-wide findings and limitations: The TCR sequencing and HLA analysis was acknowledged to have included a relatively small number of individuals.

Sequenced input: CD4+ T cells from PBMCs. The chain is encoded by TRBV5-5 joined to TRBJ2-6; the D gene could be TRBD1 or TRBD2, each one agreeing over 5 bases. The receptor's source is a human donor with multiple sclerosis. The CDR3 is CASSSWGSGANVLTF. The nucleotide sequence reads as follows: TGTGCCAGCAGCTCATGGGGGTCTGGGGCCAACGTCCTGACTTTC.